This T cell receptor beta chain originates from a study of blood T cell repertoires in COVID-19. Germline CDR1 SGDLS, CDR2 YYNGEE. The CDR3 runs 16 residues. The V segment lost 4 bases and the J segment 3 bases; nucleotides outside the gene matches: 7. Only in-frame clones appear in the TCRdb table, and some are missing; sequencing was by immunoSEQ multiplex PCR. Among around 340,000 clones listed, around nine tenths were seen once. Sequencing was done on a sample of PBMCs or T cells enriched from blood (not recorded which). The receptor was derived from a woman in her thirties who had been exposed to COVID-19. The chain joins TRBV9 to TRBJ2-1; the match to TRBD2 covers 10 bases. CDR3 sequence reads: CASSSAAGGNYNEQFF. As DNA, the CDR3 is TGTGCCAGCAGCTCCGCAGCGGGAGGGAACTACAATGAGCAGTTCTTC.